The 7 T cell receptor beta chains in this list originate from one sample, sequenced in a study of cytomegalovirus exposure and HLA in healthy donors. This PCR relied on a set of 60 Vbeta primers and 13 Jbeta primers. The assay was immunoSEQ multiplex PCR, and TCRdb's table has in-frame clones only and misses some. Of tens of thousands of clones in the sample, approximately 57% were seen once. Sequencing input: PBMCs. Source of these receptors: a young woman in good health and CMV-seronegative.

This rearrangement joins TRBV6-1 to TRBJ1-1, with no clear D. CDR1 and CDR2 (germline): MNHNS, SASEGT. The CDR3 has 13 residues. V shed 0 bases and J shed 11 bases, with 13 bases lying between them. The DNA for the CDR3 is TGTGCCAGCAGTGAAGCGGGCCGCTGGGCGGCTTTCTTT. It codes for CASSEAGRWAAFF.

This clone was observed once. Distinct nucleotide sequences in the sample also encode this CDR3. V usage is TRBV5-1 and J usage is TRBJ2-2, with 8 bases that match TRBD2. Germline loops: CDR1 SGHRS, CDR2 YFSETQ. The V and J ends lost 4 bases and 4 bases, in that order; junction bases with no gene match: 3. This CDR3 is built from 14 residues. CDR3: CASSPGLATGELFF. The CDR3 coding sequence is TGCGCCAGCAGCCCAGGACTAGCCACCGGGGAGCTGTTTTTT.

The chain recombines TRBV30 with TRBJ1-1; D is ambiguous. The CDR3 is 14 residues long. Germline V gene lookup returns CDR1 GTSNPN and CDR2 SVGIG (reference sequence). Trimming cost V 2 bases and J 2 bases, with 12 bases left between them. CDR3 nucleotide sequence: TGTGCCTGGAGTTTGGAGACCAGCAACACTGAAGCTTTCTTT. The encoded protein is CAWSLETSNTEAFF.

The chain is built from TRBV18 and TRBJ2-7; no clear D gene. CDR1 is KGHSH, CDR2 LQKENI, per germline. V lost 1 base and J 3 bases, leaving 13 bases between the germline ends. This CDR3 contains 15 residues. The CDR3 DNA sequence: TGTGCCAGCTCACCACTCCGCGACACCTTCTACGAGCAGTACTTC. Translation: CASSPLRDTFYEQYF. Complete variable domain (other parts from reference TRBV18 and TRBJ2-7): NAGVMQNPRHLVRRRGQEARLRCSPMKGHSHVYWYRQLPEEGLKFMVYLQKENIIDESGMPKERFSAEFPKEGPSILRIQQVVRGDSAAYFCASSPLRDTFYEQYFGPGTRLTVT.

CDR3 in DNA: TGTGCCAGCAGGGGGAGGGGGACCGGGGCCAACGTCCTGACTTTC. Protein product: CASRGRGTGANVLTF. This chain links TRBV6-1 with TRBJ2-6; D might be TRBD2 (7 bases). Trimming stripped 6 bases from V and 4 bases from J, with 13 bases between. The germline gives CDR1 MNHNS, CDR2 SASEGT. The CDR3 consists of 15 residues.

This chain connects TRBV7-9 to TRBJ1-3; D call uncertain. V was pared by 5 bases and J by 0 bases, with 17 bases between. Per the germline V gene, CDR1 is SEHNR and CDR2 is FQNEAQ (reference sequence). The CDR3 runs to 17 residues. The CDR3 nucleotides are TGTGCCAGCAGCGCGAGACACCGATCGGACTCTGGAAACACCATATATTTT. It codes for CASSARHRSDSGNTIYF.

This chain connects TRBV25-1 to TRBJ2-2; D gene uncertain. V lost 4 bases and J 0 bases, leaving 12 bases between the germline ends. Germline CDR1 reads MGHDK; CDR2 reads SYGVNS. This CDR3 is 16 amino acids long. The CDR3 nucleotides are TGTGCCAGCAGTGTGATCGGCGGTACGAACACCGGGGAGCTGTTTTTT. Translation: CASSVIGGTNTGELFF.